This passage covers 5 T cell receptor beta chains from one sample sequenced in a study of control samples from healthy donors and cancer patients. Only in-frame clones appear in the TCRdb table, and some are missing; sequencing was by immunoSEQ multiplex PCR. The sample includes about 170,000 clones, 90% to 95% of them seen just once. The specimen was blood. These receptors were obtained from a woman aged 30 to 39 in good health.

This sequence joins TRBV5-1 and TRBJ1-2; no firm D call. V was shortened by 0 bases and J by 4 bases, with 13 bases between the two germline ends. The CDR3 contains 15 residues. Germline loops: CDR1 SGHRS, CDR2 YFSETQ. The CDR3 bases are TGCGCCAGCAGCTTGGCGACGGATGCCCCCTATGGCTACACCTTC. This sequence encodes CASSLATDAPYGYTF.

J is TRBJ2-3 and V is TRBV21-1; the table's D gene call, TRBD2, was not cross checked with the DNA. TRBV21-1 is designated a pseudogene. The CDR3 is 12 residues long. CDR3 sequence: CASSLKTDTQYF. CDR3 DNA sequence: TGTGCCAGCAGCCTAAAGACAGATACGCAGTATTTT.

In its sample, this clone was seen once. The rearrangement joins TRBV2 to TRBJ2-1; 13 bases match TRBD2. V lost 7 bases, J lost 7 bases, and 4 bases stayed unmatched. This CDR3 region has 14 residues. Germline loops: CDR1 SNHLY, CDR2 FYNNEI. The chain's CDR3 is CASKLAGGVNEQFF. Here the CDR3 DNA reads TGTGCCAGCAAACTAGCGGGAGGGGTTAATGAGCAGTTCTTC. The full variable domain, its missing parts supplied by reference TRBV2 and TRBJ2-1, is EPEVTQTPSHQVTQMGQEVILRCVPISNHLYFYWYRQILGQKVEFLVSFYNNEISEKSEIFDDQFSVERPDGSNFTLKIRSTKLEDSAMYFCASKLAGGVNEQFFGPGTRLTVL.

V usage is TRBV7-6 and J usage is TRBJ1-1, with a weak D call TRBD1 (6 bases). The V and J ends lost 4 bases and 4 bases respectively, with 19 bases between them. This CDR3 contains 16 residues. Germline values: CDR1 SGHVS, CDR2 FNYEAQ. DNA of the CDR3: TGTGCCAGCAGCTCACCCTTTAGGGGGGGCTCCACTGAAGCTTTCTTT. It is translated as CASSSPFRGGSTEAFF.

CDR3 loop: CASSPLTAPNQPQHF. The CDR3 DNA reads TGTGCCAGCTCACCTTTGACAGCTCCTAATCAGCCCCAGCATTTT. V usage is TRBV18 and J usage is TRBJ1-5, with D perhaps TRBD1 (5 bases). The germline V and J ends were trimmed by 3 bases and 4 bases, with 13 bases remaining between them. Germline-derived CDR1 and CDR2 are KGHSH and LQKENI. This CDR3 comprises 15 residues.